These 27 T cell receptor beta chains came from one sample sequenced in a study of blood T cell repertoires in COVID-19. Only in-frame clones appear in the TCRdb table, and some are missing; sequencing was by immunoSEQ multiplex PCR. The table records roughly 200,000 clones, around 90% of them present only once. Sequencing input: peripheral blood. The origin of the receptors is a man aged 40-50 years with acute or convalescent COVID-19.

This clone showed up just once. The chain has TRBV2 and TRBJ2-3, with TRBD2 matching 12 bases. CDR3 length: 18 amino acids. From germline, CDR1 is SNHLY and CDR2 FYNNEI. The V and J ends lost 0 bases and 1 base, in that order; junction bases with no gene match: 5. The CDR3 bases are TGTGCCAGCAGTGAAGCCCTTCGACTAGCGGGGGGCACAGATACGCAGTATTTT. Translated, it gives CASSEALRLAGGTDTQYF.

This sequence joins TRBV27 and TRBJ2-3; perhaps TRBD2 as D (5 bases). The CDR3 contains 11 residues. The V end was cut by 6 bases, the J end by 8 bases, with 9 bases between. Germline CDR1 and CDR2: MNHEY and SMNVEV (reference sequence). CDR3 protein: CASRRVGTQYF. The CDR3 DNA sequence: TGTGCCAGCAGGAGGGTGGGTACGCAGTATTTT.

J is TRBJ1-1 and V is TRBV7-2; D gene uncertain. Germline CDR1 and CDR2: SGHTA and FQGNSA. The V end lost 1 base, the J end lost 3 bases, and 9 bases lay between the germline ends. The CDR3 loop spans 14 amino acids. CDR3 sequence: CASSLGEGDTEAFF. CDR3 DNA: TGTGCCAGCAGCTTAGGGGAGGGTGACACTGAAGCTTTCTTT.

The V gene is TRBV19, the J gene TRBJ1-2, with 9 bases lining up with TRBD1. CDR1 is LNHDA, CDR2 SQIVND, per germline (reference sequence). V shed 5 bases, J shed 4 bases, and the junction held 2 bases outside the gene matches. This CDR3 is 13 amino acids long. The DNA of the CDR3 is TGTGCCAGTAGTGGGACAGGGCTCTATGGCTACACCTTC. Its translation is CASSGTGLYGYTF.

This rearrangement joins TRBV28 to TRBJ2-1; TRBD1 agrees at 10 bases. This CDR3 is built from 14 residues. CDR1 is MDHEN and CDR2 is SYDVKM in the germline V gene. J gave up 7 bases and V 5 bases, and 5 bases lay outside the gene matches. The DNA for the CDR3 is TGTGCCAGCAGTACACGACAGGGGGCTAATGAGCAGTTCTTC. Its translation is CASSTRQGANEQFF.

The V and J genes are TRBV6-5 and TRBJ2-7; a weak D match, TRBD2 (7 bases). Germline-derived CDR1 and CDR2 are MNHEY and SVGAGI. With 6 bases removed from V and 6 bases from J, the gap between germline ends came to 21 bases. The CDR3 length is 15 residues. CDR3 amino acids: CASSLWGGDESEQYF. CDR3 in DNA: TGTGCCAGCAGCCTATGGGGGGGCGACGAGAGCGAGCAGTACTTC.

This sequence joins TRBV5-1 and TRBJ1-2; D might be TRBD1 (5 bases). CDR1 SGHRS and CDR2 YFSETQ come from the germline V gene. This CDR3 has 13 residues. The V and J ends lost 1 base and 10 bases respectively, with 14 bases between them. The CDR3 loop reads CASSLRMEGTYTF. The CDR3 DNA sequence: TGCGCCAGCAGCTTGAGGATGGAGGGGACCTACACCTTC.

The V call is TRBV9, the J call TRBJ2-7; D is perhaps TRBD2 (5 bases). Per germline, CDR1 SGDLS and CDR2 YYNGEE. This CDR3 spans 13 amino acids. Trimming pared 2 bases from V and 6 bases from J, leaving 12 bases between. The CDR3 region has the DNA TGTGCCAGCAGCGTCTCATGGGGAGCCGAGCAGTACTTC. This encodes CASSVSWGAEQYF.

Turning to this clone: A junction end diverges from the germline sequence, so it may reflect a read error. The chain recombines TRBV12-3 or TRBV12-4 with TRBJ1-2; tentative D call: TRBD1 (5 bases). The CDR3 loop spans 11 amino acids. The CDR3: CASSLSEPGRF. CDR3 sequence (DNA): TGTGCCAGCAGTTTAAGTGAACCAGGGCGCTTC.

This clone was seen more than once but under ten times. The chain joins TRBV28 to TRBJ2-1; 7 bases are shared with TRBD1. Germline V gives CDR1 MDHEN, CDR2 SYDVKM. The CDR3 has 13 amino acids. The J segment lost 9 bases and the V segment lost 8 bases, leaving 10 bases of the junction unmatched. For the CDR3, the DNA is TGTGCCAGCCGGGACAGTTACATCGGTGAGCAGTTCTTC. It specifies CASRDSYIGEQFF.

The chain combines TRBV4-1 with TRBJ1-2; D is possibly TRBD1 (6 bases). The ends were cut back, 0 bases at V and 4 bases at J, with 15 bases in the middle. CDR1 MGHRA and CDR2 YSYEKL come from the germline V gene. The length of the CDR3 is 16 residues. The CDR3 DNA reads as TGCGCCAGCAGCCAAGATCAGGGTGTAGGGGGCTATGGCTACACCTTC. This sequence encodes CASSQDQGVGGYGYTF.

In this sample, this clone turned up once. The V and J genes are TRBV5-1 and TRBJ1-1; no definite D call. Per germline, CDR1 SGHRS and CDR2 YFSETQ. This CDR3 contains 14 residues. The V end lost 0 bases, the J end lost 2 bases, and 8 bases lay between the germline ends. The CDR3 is CASSLGPLNTEAFF. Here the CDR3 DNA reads TGCGCCAGCAGCTTGGGGCCATTAAACACTGAAGCTTTCTTT.

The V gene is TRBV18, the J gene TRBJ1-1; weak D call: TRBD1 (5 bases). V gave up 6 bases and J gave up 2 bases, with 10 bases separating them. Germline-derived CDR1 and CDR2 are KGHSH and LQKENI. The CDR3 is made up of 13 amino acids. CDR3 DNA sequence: TGTGCCAGCTCTGGGGCAGGCAACACTGAAGCTTTCTTT. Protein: CASSGAGNTEAFF.

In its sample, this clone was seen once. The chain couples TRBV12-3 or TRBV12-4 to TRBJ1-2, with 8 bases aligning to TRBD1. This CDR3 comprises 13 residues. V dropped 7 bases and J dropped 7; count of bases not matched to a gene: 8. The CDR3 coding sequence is TGTGCCAGCACCCCGGACAGGGTGGTTGGCTACACCTTC. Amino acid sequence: CASTPDRVVGYTF.

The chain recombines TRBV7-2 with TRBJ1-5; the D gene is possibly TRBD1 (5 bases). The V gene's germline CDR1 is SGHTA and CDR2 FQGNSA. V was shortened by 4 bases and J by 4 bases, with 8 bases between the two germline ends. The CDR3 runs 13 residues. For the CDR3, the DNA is TGTGCCAGCAGCTCACAGGATAATCAGCCCCAGCATTTT. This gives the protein CASSSQDNQPQHF.

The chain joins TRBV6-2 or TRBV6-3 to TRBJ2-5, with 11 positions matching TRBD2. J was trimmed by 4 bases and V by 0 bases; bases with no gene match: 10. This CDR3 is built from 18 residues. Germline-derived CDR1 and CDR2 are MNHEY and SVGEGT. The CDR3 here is CASSYSIGVLAGVETQYF. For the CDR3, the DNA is TGTGCCAGCAGTTACTCGATAGGCGTACTAGCGGGGGTAGAGACCCAGTACTTC.

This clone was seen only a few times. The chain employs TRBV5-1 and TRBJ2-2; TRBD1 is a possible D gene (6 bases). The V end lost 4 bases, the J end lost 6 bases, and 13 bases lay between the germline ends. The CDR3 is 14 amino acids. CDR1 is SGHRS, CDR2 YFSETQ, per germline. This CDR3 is CASSPDSQPGELFF. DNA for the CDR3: TGCGCCAGCAGCCCGGACAGTCAACCCGGGGAGCTGTTTTTT.

The CDR3 nucleotides are TGTGCCAGCAGTGAGCGTGCCCAGAACACTGAAGCTTTCTTT. It translates to CASSERAQNTEAFF. The chain joins TRBV6-1 to TRBJ1-1; D unresolved. The CDR3 has 14 residues. V shed 3 bases and J shed 1 base, with 9 bases lying between them. Germline V gene data show CDR1 as MNHNS and CDR2 as SASEGT.

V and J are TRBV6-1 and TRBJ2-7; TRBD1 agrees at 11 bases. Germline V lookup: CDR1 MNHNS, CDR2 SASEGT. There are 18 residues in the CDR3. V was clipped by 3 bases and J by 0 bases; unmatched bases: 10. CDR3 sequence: CASSENPYGTGGSYEQYF. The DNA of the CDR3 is TGTGCCAGCAGTGAGAACCCGTACGGGACAGGGGGCTCCTACGAGCAGTACTTC.

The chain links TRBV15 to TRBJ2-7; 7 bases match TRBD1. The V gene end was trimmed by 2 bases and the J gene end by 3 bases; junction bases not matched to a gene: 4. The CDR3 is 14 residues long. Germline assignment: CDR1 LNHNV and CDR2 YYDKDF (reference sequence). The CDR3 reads CATSRLRQGYEQYF. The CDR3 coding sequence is TGTGCCACCAGCAGACTGAGACAGGGCTACGAGCAGTACTTC.

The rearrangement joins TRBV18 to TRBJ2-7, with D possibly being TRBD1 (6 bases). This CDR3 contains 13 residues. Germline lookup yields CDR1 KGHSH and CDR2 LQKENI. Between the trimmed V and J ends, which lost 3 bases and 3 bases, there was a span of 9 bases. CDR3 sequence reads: CASSPGQFYEQYF. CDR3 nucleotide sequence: TGTGCCAGCTCACCGGGACAATTCTACGAGCAGTACTTC.

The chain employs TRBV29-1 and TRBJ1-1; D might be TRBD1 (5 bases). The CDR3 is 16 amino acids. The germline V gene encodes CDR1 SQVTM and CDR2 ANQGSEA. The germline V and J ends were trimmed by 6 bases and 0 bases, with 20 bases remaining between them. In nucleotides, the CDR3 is TGCAGCGTGCGGTCCGACAGTAATTTCATGAACACTGAAGCTTTCTTT. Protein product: CSVRSDSNFMNTEAFF.

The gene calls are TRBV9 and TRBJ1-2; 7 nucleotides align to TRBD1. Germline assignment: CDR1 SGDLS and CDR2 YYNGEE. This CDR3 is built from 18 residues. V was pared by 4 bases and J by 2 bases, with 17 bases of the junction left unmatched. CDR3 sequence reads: CASSPKGETTGFNYGYTF. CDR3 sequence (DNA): TGTGCCAGCAGCCCAAAAGGGGAAACGACAGGGTTCAACTATGGCTACACCTTC.

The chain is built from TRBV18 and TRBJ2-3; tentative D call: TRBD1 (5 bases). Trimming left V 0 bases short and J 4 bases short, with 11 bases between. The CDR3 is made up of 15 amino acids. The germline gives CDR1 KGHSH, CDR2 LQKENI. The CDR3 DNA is TGTGCCAGCTCACCACCGTCAGGGCTCCCAGATACGCAGTATTTT. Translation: CASSPPSGLPDTQYF.

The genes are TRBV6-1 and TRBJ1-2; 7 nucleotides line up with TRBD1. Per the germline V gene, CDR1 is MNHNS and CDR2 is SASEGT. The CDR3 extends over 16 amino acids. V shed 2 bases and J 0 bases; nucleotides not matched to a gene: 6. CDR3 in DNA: TGTGCCAGCAGTGAAAAAACCGGGACAGCTAACTATGGCTACACCTTC. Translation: CASSEKTGTANYGYTF.

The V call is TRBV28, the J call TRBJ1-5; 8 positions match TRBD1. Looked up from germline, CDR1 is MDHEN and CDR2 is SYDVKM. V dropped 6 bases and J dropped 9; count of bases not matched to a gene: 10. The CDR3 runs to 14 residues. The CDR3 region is CASSLDRAVRPQHF. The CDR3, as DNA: TGTGCCAGCAGCTTGGACAGGGCGGTGCGGCCCCAGCATTTT.

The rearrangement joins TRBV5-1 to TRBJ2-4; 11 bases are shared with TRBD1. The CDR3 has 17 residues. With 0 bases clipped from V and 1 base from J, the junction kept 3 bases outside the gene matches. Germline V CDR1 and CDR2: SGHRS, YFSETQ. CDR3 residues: CASSLAGQGGAKNIQYF. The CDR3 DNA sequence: TGCGCCAGCAGCTTGGCGGGACAGGGGGGTGCCAAAAACATTCAGTACTTC.